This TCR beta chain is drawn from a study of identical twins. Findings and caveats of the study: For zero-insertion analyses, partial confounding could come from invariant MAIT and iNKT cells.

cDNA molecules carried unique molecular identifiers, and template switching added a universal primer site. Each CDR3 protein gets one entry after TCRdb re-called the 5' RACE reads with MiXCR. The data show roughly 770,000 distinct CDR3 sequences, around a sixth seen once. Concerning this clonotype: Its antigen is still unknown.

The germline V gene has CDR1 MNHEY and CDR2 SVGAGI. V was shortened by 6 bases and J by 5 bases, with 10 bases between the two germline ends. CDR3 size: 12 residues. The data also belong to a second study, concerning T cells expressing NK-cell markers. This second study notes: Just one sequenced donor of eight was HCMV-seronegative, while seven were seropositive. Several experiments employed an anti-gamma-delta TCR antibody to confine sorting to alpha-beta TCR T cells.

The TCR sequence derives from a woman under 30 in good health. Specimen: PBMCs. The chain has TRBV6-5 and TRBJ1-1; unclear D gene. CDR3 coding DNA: TGTGCCAGCAGGCACGGAAGGACTGAAGCTTTCTTT. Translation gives CASRHGRTEAFF.